This T cell receptor (beta chain) was profiled in a study of blood T cell repertoires in COVID-19. Study in general: Acute and convalescent COVID-19 samples came from the United States, Italy and Spain. From T cells, B-cell-depleted T cells, or PBMCs came the material, which was cDNA or gDNA.

Trimming shortened V by 4 bases and J by 0 bases, and 13 bases separated the two germline ends. The CDR3 loop spans 16 amino acids. In germline, CDR1 is SNHLY, CDR2 FYNNEI. Followed over time, Seattle patients had been enrolled while infection was active. This clone has just one count. Per the original methods: Quantification of nucleated cells was approximated via reference gene primer amplification. The repertoire was sequenced with immunoSEQ multiplex PCR; TCRdb's copy has only in-frame clones and lacks some. Clonal size and the V and J genes are those of that table, whereas D and trimming came from the DNA. The data contain around 140,000 clones, approximately 92% of them singletons.

The gene calls are TRBV2 and TRBJ2-1; a possible D gene is TRBD1 (6 bases). The sequenced material came from peripheral blood. This clonotype was sampled from a young man with COVID-19, enrolled during active disease. For the CDR3, the DNA is TGTGCCAGCAGTGGGGGGACACGGATCTCCTACAATGAGCAGTTCTTC. The encoded protein is CASSGGTRISYNEQFF. Supplemented by reference TRBV2 and TRBJ2-1, the full variable domain reads EPEVTQTPSHQVTQMGQEVILRCVPISNHLYFYWYRQILGQKVEFLVSFYNNEISEKSEIFDDQFSVERPDGSNFTLKIRSTKLEDSAMYFCASSGGTRISYNEQFFGPGTRLTVL.